This entry lists 2 T cell receptor beta chains sequenced from one sample in a study of blood T cell repertoires in COVID-19. The repertoire was sequenced with immunoSEQ multiplex PCR; TCRdb's copy has only in-frame clones and lacks some. This table holds approximately 300,000 clones, roughly 90% found once. The source material was PBMCs or T cells enriched from blood (not recorded which). The receptors come from a woman aged 25-40 years who had recovered from COVID-19.

The chain employs TRBV19 and TRBJ1-5; 8 bases map to TRBD1. V was pared by 6 bases and J by 8 bases, with 15 bases of the junction left unmatched. CDR1 and CDR2 from the germline V gene are LNHDA and SQIVND (reference sequence). The CDR3 has 16 amino acids. This chain's CDR3 is CASSDPVRQGAKPQHF. CDR3 coding DNA: TGTGCCAGTAGCGACCCCGTCCGGCAGGGGGCTAAGCCCCAGCATTTT.

The rearrangement uses TRBV6-2 or TRBV6-3 and TRBJ1-3, with D tentatively TRBD1 (5 bases). The CDR3 covers 18 residues. The V gene's germline CDR1 is MNHEY and CDR2 SVGEGT. V lost 3 bases and J lost 0, with 18 bases in between. The CDR3 DNA reads TGTGCCAGCAGTTATGGTTGGCAGGGTTCCACCTCTGGAAACACCATATATTTT. As protein: CASSYGWQGSTSGNTIYF.